These 16 T cell receptor beta chains were sequenced from one sample in a study of cytomegalovirus exposure and HLA in healthy donors. Only in-frame clones appear in the TCRdb table, and some are missing; sequencing was by immunoSEQ multiplex PCR. In the table there are roughly 310,000 clones, roughly 86% of which are singletons. The sample taken for sequencing was PBMCs. The receptor set was obtained from a man aged 25-40 years in good health and CMV-seronegative.

The V gene is TRBV7-9, the J gene TRBJ1-6, with 9 bases that match TRBD1. The V gene end was trimmed by 8 bases and the J gene end by 6 bases; junction bases not matched to a gene: 17. CDR3 size: 18 residues. Looked up from germline, CDR1 is SEHNR and CDR2 is FQNEAQ (reference sequence). The CDR3 region is CASGPGVIQGARNSPLHF. DNA of the CDR3: TGTGCCAGCGGCCCAGGAGTAATACAGGGGGCGCGTAATTCACCCCTCCACTTT.

The chain is built from TRBV5-1 and TRBJ2-1; 10 bases match TRBD2. From germline, CDR1 is SGHRS and CDR2 YFSETQ. Trimming took 5 bases from V and 9 from J; bases not matched to a gene: 8. This CDR3 spans 14 amino acids. In DNA, the CDR3 is TGCGCCAGCAGTCAGAGCGGGGGGGTAAGTGAGCAGTTCTTC. Translation: CASSQSGGVSEQFF.

The genes are TRBV7-9 and TRBJ2-5, with 7 bases that match TRBD1. V shed 2 bases, J shed 5 bases, and the junction held 8 bases outside the gene matches. The CDR3 runs to 15 residues. Germline-derived CDR1 and CDR2 are SEHNR and FQNEAQ (reference sequence). CDR3 protein: CASSLLTGPGETQYF. The CDR3 bases are TGTGCCAGCAGCTTACTGACAGGGCCTGGGGAGACCCAGTACTTC.

This clone was observed a single time. The V gene is TRBV14, the J gene TRBJ2-1; 10 bases match TRBD2. V lost 4 bases, J lost 6 bases, and 15 bases stayed unmatched. The CDR3 length is 18 residues. From germline, CDR1 is SGHDN and CDR2 FVKESK. CDR3 DNA sequence: TGTGCCAGCAGCCGAAATAGCGGGGGGTCTTTCGCCCTCAATGAGCAGTTCTTC. Its protein product is CASSRNSGGSFALNEQFF.

This clone came up once. The chain recombines TRBV7-6 with TRBJ1-5; perhaps TRBD1 as D (5 bases). The CDR3 is 15 residues long. Germline V gives CDR1 SGHVS, CDR2 FNYEAQ. Trimming shortened V by 4 bases and J by 6 bases, and 16 bases separated the two germline ends. CDR3 sequence (DNA): TGTGCCAGCAGCTCAGAATCAAGGGGTCTTCAGCCCCAGCATTTT. This translates into CASSSESRGLQPQHF. Full variable domain (rest looked up from reference TRBV7-6 and TRBJ1-5): GAGVSQSPRYKVTKRGQDVALRCDPISGHVSLYWYRQALGQGPEFLTYFNYEAQQDKSGLPNDRFSAERPEGSISTLTIQRTEQRDSAMYRCASSSESRGLQPQHFGDGTRLSIL.

V is TRBV18 and J is TRBJ1-1; D unresolved. The CDR3 is 12 residues long. Germline V gives CDR1 KGHSH, CDR2 LQKENI. V was cut by 1 base and J by 6 bases, with 6 bases left in between. In DNA form, the CDR3 reads TGTGCCAGCTCACCACAGGACTCTGAAGCTTTCTTT. The encoded protein is CASSPQDSEAFF.

The genes are TRBV6-6 and TRBJ1-1, with 9 positions matching TRBD1. The germline V gene encodes CDR1 MNHNY and CDR2 SVGAGI (reference sequence). The CDR3 length is 15 residues. The V segment lost 9 bases and the J segment 5 bases; nucleotides outside the gene matches: 13. CDR3 in amino acids: CASRPGTGLGTEAFF. CDR3 nucleotide sequence: TGTGCCAGTCGCCCCGGGACAGGGCTTGGTACTGAAGCTTTCTTT.

This chain links TRBV7-6 with TRBJ2-2, with D tentatively TRBD1 (5 bases). The CDR3 covers 13 residues. Between the trimmed V and J ends, which lost 9 bases and 6 bases, there was a span of 14 bases. The germline CDR1 and CDR2 sequences are SGHVS and FNYEAQ. For the CDR3, the DNA is TGTGCCAGTGGGGCCCTTGTCTCCGGGGAGCTGTTTTTT. Translating gives CASGALVSGELFF. The variable domain in full, completed from reference TRBV7-6 and TRBJ2-2, reads GAGVSQSPRYKVTKRGQDVALRCDPISGHVSLYWYRQALGQGPEFLTYFNYEAQQDKSGLPNDRFSAERPEGSISTLTIQRTEQRDSAMYRCASGALVSGELFFGEGSRLTVL.

This chain uses TRBV2 with TRBJ2-4; TRBD1 agrees at 8 bases. The CDR3 consists of 14 residues. CDR1 is SNHLY, CDR2 FYNNEI, per germline. Trimming cost V 2 bases and J 7 bases; bases outside gene matches: 4. CDR3 sequence: CASSEFRDRNIQYF. The CDR3 bases are TGTGCCAGCAGTGAATTCAGGGACAGGAACATTCAGTACTTC. The variable domain in full, with the rest retrieved from reference TRBV2 and TRBJ2-4, is EPEVTQTPSHQVTQMGQEVILRCVPISNHLYFYWYRQILGQKVEFLVSFYNNEISEKSEIFDDQFSVERPDGSNFTLKIRSTKLEDSAMYFCASSEFRDRNIQYFGAGTRLSVL.

DNA of the CDR3: TGTGCCAGCAGCTTTAAGAAGGACAGGGGCGGAAAGCCCCAGCATTTT. Translated: CASSFKKDRGGKPQHF. The chain combines TRBV5-6 with TRBJ1-5; 9 nucleotides line up with TRBD1. J was trimmed by 8 bases and V by 2 bases; bases with no gene match: 11. The CDR3 spans 16 residues. CDR1 is SGHDT and CDR2 is YYEEEE in the germline V gene. Full variable domain (remainder filled in from reference TRBV5-6 and TRBJ1-5): DAGVTQSPTHLIKTRGQQVTLRCSPKSGHDTVSWYQQALGQGPQFIFQYYEEEERQRGNFPDRFSGHQFPNYSSELNVNALLLGDSALYLCASSFKKDRGGKPQHFGDGTRLSIL.

The chain combines TRBV4-1 with TRBJ2-2; 9 bases agree with TRBD1. CDR1 MGHRA and CDR2 YSYEKL come from the germline V gene. The CDR3 has 16 amino acids. Trimming cost V 3 bases and J 1 base; bases outside gene matches: 3. The DNA of the CDR3 is TGCGCCAGCAGCCAGAGGACAGGGGAGAACACCGGGGAGCTGTTTTTT. It specifies CASSQRTGENTGELFF.

V is TRBV11-2 and J is TRBJ2-5; D unresolved. V lost 5 bases, J lost 7 bases, and 11 bases lay in between. There are 12 residues in the CDR3. The germline CDR1 and CDR2 sequences are SGHAT and FQNNGV. The CDR3 region is CASSPNMRTQYF. CDR3 bases: TGTGCCAGCAGCCCCAATATGCGGACCCAGTACTTC.

This sequence joins TRBV10-2 and TRBJ2-3; TRBD1 matches at 12 bases. The CDR3 loop spans 17 amino acids. The V gene's germline CDR1 is WSHSY and CDR2 SAAADI. V gave up 4 bases and J gave up 2 bases; unmatched junction bases: 7. The CDR3 bases are TGCGCCAGCAGTGGTACCGGGACAGGGGGCTCCACAGATACGCAGTATTTT. Amino acids: CASSGTGTGGSTDTQYF.

The V call is TRBV5-1, the J call TRBJ1-2; unclear D gene. Trimming pared 0 bases from V and 4 bases from J, leaving 7 bases between. Germline assignment: CDR1 SGHRS and CDR2 YFSETQ. This CDR3 contains 13 residues. This chain's CDR3 is CASSLEGSYGYTF. CDR3 coding DNA: TGCGCCAGCAGCTTGGAAGGGAGCTATGGCTACACCTTC.

The chain employs TRBV5-1 and TRBJ1-1, with TRBD1 as a possible D gene (5 bases). V shed 1 base and J shed 10 bases, with 17 bases lying between them. Germline-derived CDR1 and CDR2 are SGHRS and YFSETQ. This CDR3 spans 14 amino acids. DNA for the CDR3: TGCGCCAGCAGCTTGACAGACAGCCTAGGTTTAGCTTTCTTT. This gives the protein CASSLTDSLGLAFF.

The V call is TRBV28, the J call TRBJ2-1; the match to TRBD1 covers 7 bases. Unmatched junction bases numbered 9, after V lost 6 bases and J lost 4 bases. Per germline, CDR1 MDHEN and CDR2 SYDVKM. There are 15 residues in the CDR3. In nucleotides, the CDR3 is TGTGCCAGCAGGCGTCGACAGGGCGTTTACAATGAGCAGTTCTTC. This sequence encodes CASRRRQGVYNEQFF.